The source of this T cell receptor beta chain is a study of cytomegalovirus exposure and HLA in healthy donors. Broader study findings: The authors judged a highly shared variant cluster likely a sequencing artifact. Sequences of the TCR beta chain were said to predict the HLA-A and HLA-B alleles of most subjects accurately. When a later analysis compared HLA-associated TCR beta chains with equally common others, the HLA-associated chains turned out to be more clonally expanded and to have lower generation probabilities.

Germline V gives CDR1 MDHEN, CDR2 SYDVKM. The CDR3 sequence is 11 residues long. Notes on this clone: Its matching antigen is unknown. The junction shows a germline mismatch at one end, possibly a read error.

PCR primers comprised 60 Vbeta and 13 Jbeta primers. Profiling relied on immunoSEQ multiplex PCR, and the TCRdb table lists in-frame clones only, not all of them. The repertoire includes tens of thousands of clones, roughly 80% of them detected once, and approximately 3% sits in the top ten. The V and J genes are TRBV28 and TRBJ1-2, with D uncertain. Sequenced sample: PBMCs. This sequence originates from a man between 25 and 39 years old in good health and CMV-seropositive. CDR3 amino acids: CASSGSNSYDF. In DNA form, the CDR3 reads TGTGCCAGCAGTGGGTCGAACAGCTACGACTTC.